This entry describes one TCR beta chain. Its cognate antigen has yet to be identified. Base-call qualities are not available, and no considerably larger clone is one nucleotide away. These data come from a study of vaccination and CD4 T cells after COVID-19 (dated by TCRdb to between 2021 and 2023). Regarding the complete study: SARS-CoV-2 positivity had been established in the convalescent patients by nasal swab PCR, and mild disease was recorded in under ten of these patients and severe disease in one. The convalescent cohort included six males and four females, with two Hispanic individuals, seven Caucasians, two Asians and one multiracial person. Two doses of either the Pfizer-BioNTech BNT162b2 vaccine (n=8) or the Moderna mRNA-1273 vaccine (n=2) were administered to participants. Post-COVID blood samples from convalescent patients were collected a median of approximately 93 days after diagnosis, with a range of 35 to 161 days. Post-vaccine blood samples were collected a median of about 66 days after the second vaccine dose, ranging from about 12 to 241 days. For stimulating the cultures, overlapping spike peptide pools were used, derived from SARS-CoV-2 as well as from the common cold coronaviruses HCoV-NL63, HCoV-OC43 and HCoV-229E. In control cultures, a CEFX viral epitope pool was used as positive control, an HIV-1 Nef peptide pool was used as negative control, or no peptide was added. In roughly nine COVID-19 convalescent patients and 4 infection-naive healthy vaccine recipients, the spike-specific CD4+ TCR repertoire before mRNA vaccination was compared with the repertoire after mRNA vaccination. The investigation overall reported the following: The median number of SARS-CoV-2-reactive clonotypes rose from approximately 20 after infection to approximately 41 after vaccination, but the change was not significant. In convalescent patients, nearly all vaccine-specific clones (304 of 307) were found to be mono-reactive for SARS-CoV-2 spike rather than cross-reactive with common cold coronaviruses. Relatively few convalescent patients were included in the study, and early timepoints after natural infection were not analyzed. In convalescent patients, a median around 86% of post-vaccine SARS-CoV-2-reactive clones were detected only after vaccination, suggesting vaccine-specific priming.

The CDR3 covers 15 residues, taking in both the cysteine and the phenylalanine. Only the CDR3 part of the read is kept: 45 bases, read in frame from the first base. Cut back by 6 bases and 5 bases, the V and J ends lie 19 bases apart. CDR1 and CDR2 are read off the germline V gene as MDHEN and SYDVKM. The library relied on PCR. DNA from cultured CD4+ T cells was subjected to TCR sequencing with the Oncomine TCR Beta short-read assay at the Johns Hopkins FTIC core. The QIAamp micro DNA kit was used to extract genomic DNA from the cultured CD4+ T cells. The Oncomine TCR Beta libraries from cultured CD4+ T cells were pooled using unique dual indexes and then sequenced on an Illumina iSeq 100. The paper's data handling went like this. Non-productive sequences were removed, and CDR3s not starting with C, not ending with F or W, or shorter than 7 amino acids were discarded. The MANAFEST web application identified antigen-specific clonotypes by comparing peptide-stimulated wells against reference wells and other culture wells. For a clone to be called positive, the clone needed an FDR below 0.05, an odds ratio above 5, and a productive frequency above 0.1% in at least two of three replicate wells. Cross-reactive clonotypes were defined as significantly expanded in both SARS-CoV-2 spike wells and at least one common cold coronavirus spike condition. CDR3 homology was assessed with Levenshtein distances (stringdist) and unrooted phylogenetic trees (ape) in R version 3.6.1. TCRdb's own reprocessing of the public reads used fastp at Q25 and MiXCR and kept productive beta chains. Rows are unified per CDR3 protein, each entry keeping the most common DNA and genes. The V and J calls reflect TCRdb's pipeline rather than the authors' work. This sample gives more than 12,000 distinct CDR3 sequences in total; nearly 75% of them show up just once. In total, the top ten clones hold around 15% of the sample.

In light of the paper, this sample's treatment or condition label describes: roughly 11-day PBMC culture with coronavirus spike peptide pools or control peptides (ViraFEST assay). To expand antigen-specific T cells with peptide pools and then pick out the expanded clonotypes through TCR sequencing, the study relied on the ViraFEST assay. The convalescent patients' positive SARS-CoV-2 PCR tests were from March to December 2020, which was before the Alpha, Beta and Delta variants emerged in the United States. Each well held millions of PBMCs cultured in IMDM containing approximately 5% human AB serum and 9 to 10 IU/ml IL-2, with roughly 10 ug/ml peptide pools added. On days 3 and 7, half of the culture medium was replaced with fresh IL-2-containing medium. After approximately eleven days of culture, CD4+ T cells were isolated by negative selection with the EasySep CD4+ T cell isolation kit. Ficoll-Paque Plus gradient centrifugation was used to isolate PBMCs from whole blood, and the isolated PBMCs were then either used fresh or cryopreserved at -140C. Each culture condition was generally run in triplicate wells.

The V and J segments used are TRBV28 and TRBJ1-1; TRBD1 might be the D gene, on 5 matching bases. Sequenced: CD4+ T cells from blood, cultured in vitro. The source is a human donor who had recovered from COVID-19. The CDR3 corresponds to CASSRTRTMGTEAFF. The nucleotides are TGTGCCAGCAGCCGGACACGAACGATGGGGACTGAAGCTTTCTTT.